This TCR beta chain was observed in a study of blood T cells in healthy people across ages. General study findings and limits: Diversity estimates from one million T cells were considered underestimates. It was the long-lived donors that had more naive CD4+ cells and higher diversity than aged donors. Unsorted PBMCs prevented conclusive naive versus antigen-experienced comparison. Diversity of TCR beta per million T cells declined in a roughly linear way with age.

This CDR3 has 13 amino acids. Germline-derived CDR1 and CDR2 are DFQATT and SNEGSKA (reference sequence). V was trimmed by 5 bases and J by 2 bases, leaving 10 bases between them. It was with a sample-barcoded 5' primer and a J-beta primer mix that a second PCR of roughly 7 to 12 cycles was run. TCRdb redid the calling of the 5' RACE reads with MiXCR, one entry per CDR3 protein. The profile shows hundreds of thousands of distinct CDR3 sequences, 58% of them singletons. Notes on this clonotype: What it recognizes is unknown.

The J gene is TRBJ2-1, the V gene TRBV20-1; tentative D call: TRBD2 (5 bases). Sequencing used blood. The clonotype comes from a man aged 55-75 years in good health. CDR3 nucleotides: TGCAGTGCTCCGGACTTGGCCTACAATGAGCAGTTCTTC. Translated, it gives CSAPDLAYNEQFF.